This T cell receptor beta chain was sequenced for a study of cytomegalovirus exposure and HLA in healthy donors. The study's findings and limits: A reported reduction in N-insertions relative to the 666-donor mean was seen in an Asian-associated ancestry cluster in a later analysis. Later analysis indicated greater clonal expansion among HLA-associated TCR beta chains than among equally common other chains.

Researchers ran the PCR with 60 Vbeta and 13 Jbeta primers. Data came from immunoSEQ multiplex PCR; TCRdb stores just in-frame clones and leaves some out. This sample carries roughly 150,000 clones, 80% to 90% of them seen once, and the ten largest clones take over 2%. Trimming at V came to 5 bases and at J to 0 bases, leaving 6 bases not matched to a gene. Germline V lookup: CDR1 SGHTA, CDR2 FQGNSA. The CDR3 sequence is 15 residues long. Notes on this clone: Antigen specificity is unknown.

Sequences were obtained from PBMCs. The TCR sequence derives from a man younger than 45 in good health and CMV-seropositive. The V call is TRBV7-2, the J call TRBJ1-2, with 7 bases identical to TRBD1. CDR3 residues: CASSRGQPSNYGYTF. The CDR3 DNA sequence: TGTGCCAGCAGCAGGGGACAGCCCTCTAACTATGGCTACACCTTC.